The following is a TCR beta chain sequence with its context. Trimming took off 2 bases at V and 4 bases at J, with 11 bases between the two ends. Germline V gene sequence: CDR1 MGHRA, CDR2 YSYEKL. The CDR3 is 14 amino acids. The sample is drawn from a study of blood T cell repertoires in COVID-19. Study context: Both acute and convalescent COVID-19 samples were obtained from the United States, Italy and Spain. PBMCs, B-cell-depleted T cells, or T cells provided the cDNA or gDNA that made up the material.

Authors' data handling: Quantification of nucleated cells was approximated via reference gene primer amplification. Clones were read by immunoSEQ multiplex PCR, and TCRdb kept only the in-frame ones, dropping some. The D gene and trimming were derived from the DNA, and the V and J assignments and clone size from that table. The table includes 60,000 to 85,000 clones, 85% to 90% detected once. The clonotype was recovered from an elderly woman with active or convalescent COVID-19. The genes are TRBV4-1 and TRBJ1-2; TRBD1 might be the D (6 bases). Sequencing used peripheral blood. CDR3: CASSQWGLSYGYTF. The CDR3 DNA reads TGCGCCAGCAGCCAATGGGGGCTCAGCTATGGCTACACCTTC.